This T cell receptor (beta chain) was sequenced in a study of human T cells and chemical hapten exposure. Study-level findings and limits: TCRs at a frequency above 1 in 1000 stayed unchanged with DPC sensitization.

With respect to this clonotype: Its specificity is unknown.

In TCRdb, the RACE reads were re-called with MiXCR into one record per CDR3 protein. The sample records more than 70,000 distinct CDR3 sequences, approximately 12% being singletons. Time point indicated: patch test 1, 2 weeks after DPC sensitization. The treatment denotes: therapeutic diphenylcyclopropenone sensitization with weekly scalp DPC. Ahead of each patch test application, blood was drawn. The V and J ends lost 4 bases and 9 bases respectively, with 16 bases between them. CDR3 length equals 14 residues. Germline loops: CDR1 LGHDT, CDR2 YNNKEL (reference sequence). The sequencing here drew on whole blood, taken in connection with sensitization to the hapten diphenylcyclopropenone (DPC). The receptor was derived from a woman in her sixties or seventies with alopecia areata. Some clones in this sample may be carry-over from other donors' samples. The rearrangement joins TRBV3-1 to TRBJ2-1, with D perhaps matching TRBD2 (5 bases). CDR3 coding DNA: TGTGCCAGCAGCCCCCACCTCCTAGCAGCTGAGCAGTTCTTC. Translating gives CASSPHLLAAEQFF.